The 5 T cell receptor beta chains reported below all come from one sample, sequenced in a study of stem cell transplantation in POMP-related autoinflammatory disease (TCRdb year 2021). The time point label of this sample denotes: before hematopoietic stem cell transplant. To prepare the library, the immunoSEQ multiplex PCR assay was applied. TCRdb took this table from immuneACCESS and kept in-frame rearrangements with V and J called. Such tables lack part of the clones; where checked against another copy, unresolved V genes explain under half of the gap, and the rest is unexplained. The sample contains tens of thousands of clones, 82% of them found a single time. About 2.3% of the sample is in the top ten clones. This specimen was CD4+ T cells from PBMCs, taken before stem cell transplantation. Receptor source: a human donor with POMP-related autoinflammation and immune dysregulation (PRAID).

The chain has TRBV10-1 and TRBJ1-1; 9 bases are shared with TRBD1. After removal of 3 bases from V and 7 bases from J, the junction contained 6 bases not matched to a gene. The CDR3 is 14 residues long. In germline, CDR1 is WNHNN, CDR2 SYGVQD (reference sequence). CDR3 bases: TGCGCCAGCAGTGAAGGGACAGGGCTCTATGAAGCTTTCTTT. Its translation: CASSEGTGLYEAFF.

This clone turned up a few times. The V call is TRBV5-4, the J call TRBJ1-3; unclear D gene. Per the germline V gene, CDR1 is SGHNT and CDR2 is YYREEE (reference sequence). The CDR3 totals 14 residues. V lost 2 bases, J lost 0 bases, and 6 bases lay in between. This chain's CDR3 is CASSFRDSGNTIYF. The CDR3 DNA follows: TGTGCCAGCAGCTTCCGGGACTCTGGAAACACCATATATTTT.

A single count supports this clone. The chain links TRBV20-1 to TRBJ1-2; the D is unclear. Germline CDR1 reads DFQATT; CDR2 reads SNEGSKA (reference sequence). This CDR3 region has 11 residues. V dropped 4 bases and J dropped 4 bases, with 7 bases sitting between them. For the CDR3, the DNA is TGCAGTGCTAAACCCGGCTATGGCTACACCTTC. As protein: CSAKPGYGYTF.

This chain connects TRBV7-9 to TRBJ1-1; TRBD1 aligns across 9 bases. This CDR3 spans 15 amino acids. The junction had 6 bases not matched to a gene; V was cut back by 7 bases and J by 0 bases. CDR1 and CDR2 (germline): SEHNR, FQNEAQ (reference sequence). The CDR3 reads CASTRDRVMNTEAFF. The CDR3 region has the DNA TGTGCCAGCACCCGGGACAGGGTGATGAACACTGAAGCTTTCTTT. The full variable domain, rest sourced from reference TRBV7-9 and TRBJ1-1, is DTGVSQNPRHKITKRGQNVTFRCDPISEHNRLYWYRQTLGQGPEFLTYFQNEAQLEKSRLLSDRFSAERPKGSFSTLEIQRTEQGDSAMYLCASTRDRVMNTEAFFGQGTRLTVV.

The chain combines TRBV11-2 with TRBJ1-2; 8 bases line up with TRBD1. Trimming removed 6 bases from V and 0 bases from J; junction bases left unmatched: 9. Germline assignment: CDR1 SGHAT and CDR2 FQNNGV. This CDR3 spans 16 amino acids. CDR3 sequence (DNA): TGTGCCAGCAGGAATCGGACAGGGAACACTAACTATGGCTACACCTTC. Its translation: CASRNRTGNTNYGYTF.